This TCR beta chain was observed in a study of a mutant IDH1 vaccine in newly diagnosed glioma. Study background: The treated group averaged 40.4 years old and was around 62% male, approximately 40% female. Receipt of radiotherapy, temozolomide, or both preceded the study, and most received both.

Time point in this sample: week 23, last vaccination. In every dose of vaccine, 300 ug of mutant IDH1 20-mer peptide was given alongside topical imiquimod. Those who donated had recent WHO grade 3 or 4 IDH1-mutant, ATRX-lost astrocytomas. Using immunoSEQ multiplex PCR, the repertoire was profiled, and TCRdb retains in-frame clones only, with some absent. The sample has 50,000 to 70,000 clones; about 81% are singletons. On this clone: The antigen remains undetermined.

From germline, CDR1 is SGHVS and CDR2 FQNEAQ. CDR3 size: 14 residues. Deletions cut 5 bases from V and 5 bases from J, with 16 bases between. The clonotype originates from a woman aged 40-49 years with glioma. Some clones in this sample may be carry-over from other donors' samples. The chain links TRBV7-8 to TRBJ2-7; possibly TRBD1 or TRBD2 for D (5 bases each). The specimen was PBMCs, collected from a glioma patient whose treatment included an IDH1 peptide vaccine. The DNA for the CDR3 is TGTGCCAGCAGCCTCAGGGTGTTGGGGGACGAGCAGTACTTC. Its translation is CASSLRVLGDEQYF.